This section outlines one TCR beta chain sequence together with its context. Antigen unknown. V shed 7 bases and J 1 base; nucleotides not matched to a gene: 9. Germline V gene lookup returns CDR1 SGHRS and CDR2 YFSETQ. The CDR3 has 15 amino acids. The study made its TCR cDNA through 5'RACE template switching. That step introduced a universal primer site along with UMIs. In TCRdb, the 5' RACE reads were re-called with MiXCR into one record per CDR3 protein. The sample has approximately 340,000 distinct CDR3 sequences; 8.5% to 10% are singletons. The data were obtained in a study of T cells after yellow fever vaccination. Whole-study results and caveats: Although most clonotypes did not, a small share appeared in both CD4 and CD8 compartments. Weaker overall was a secondary response that nonetheless peaked faster, on day 5 versus 15. The booster saw the reappearance of most primary-vaccination clones (nearly 98% CD4, roughly 90% CD8).

The J gene is TRBJ2-3, the V gene TRBV5-1; 7 nucleotides agree with TRBD2. The sample consisted of PBMCs, taken on the day of the first yellow fever vaccination. This clonotype was sampled from a man between 18 and 29 years old who received the YFV17D yellow fever vaccine. The CDR3: CASVLSSGGTDTQYF. CDR3 coding DNA: TGCGCCAGCGTACTGTCTAGCGGCGGCACAGATACGCAGTATTTT.